This TCR beta chain is drawn from a study of blood T cell repertoires in COVID-19. Study summary: T cells, B-cell-depleted T cells, or PBMCs provided the cDNA or gDNA that served as material.

Authors' methods: Amplification from reference gene primers served as the basis for estimated nucleated cell counts. The repertoire was sequenced with immunoSEQ multiplex PCR; TCRdb's copy has only in-frame clones and lacks some. V, J and clone size reflect that table, while D and trimming were determined from the DNA. The sample has around 100,000 clones; 70% to 90% are singletons. The CDR3 length is 14 residues. V was clipped by 3 bases and J by 6 bases, with 14 bases between them. Germline CDR1 and CDR2: SGHAT and FQNNGV. Material for sequencing was peripheral blood. The TCR sequence derives from a human donor in a cohort sampled during active COVID-19. V and J are TRBV11-2 and TRBJ1-1; maybe TRBD1 (6 bases). CDR3 sequence reads: CASSFGGGLSEAFF. CDR3 nucleotides: TGTGCCAGCAGCTTTGGGGGGGGGCTCTCTGAAGCTTTCTTT.